This is a list of T cell receptor beta chains from one sample in a study of control samples from healthy donors and cancer patients. The assay was immunoSEQ multiplex PCR, and TCRdb's table has in-frame clones only and misses some. The sample consists of tens of thousands of clones, about 92% of them appearing once. The sample was PBMCs. These receptors were collected from a man between 25 and 39 years old with colorectal cancer. Both conserved end residues are part of each CDR3. D genes are given only for firm matches. Clone size is stated in some rows and not others, as once, few, many or a class when expanded.

d_gene | j_gene | abundance | v_gene | CDR3nt | CDR3aa
TRBD2 | TRBJ2-7 | . | TRBV5-6 | TGTGCCAGCAGCGTGGATTGGACTAGCGGGGTAGGTGAGCAGTACTTC | CASSVDWTSGVGEQYF
. | TRBJ2-7 | . | TRBV6-5 | TGTGCCAGCAGCCTTCGACGTCACGAGCAGTACTTC | CASSLRRHEQYF
. | TRBJ2-1 | . | TRBV7-2 | TGTGCCAGCAGAAACACAGGGTTCCCCTACAATGAGCAGTTCTTC | CASRNTGFPYNEQFF
. | TRBJ1-1 | . | TRBV6-5 | TGTGCCAGCAGAAACGGGGGACCACACACTGAAGCTTTCTTT | CASRNGGPHTEAFF
TRBD1 | TRBJ1-2 | . | TRBV5-6 | TGTGCCAGCAGCTCGAACCGGGACAGGGACTATACTAACTATGGCTACACCTTC | CASSSNRDRDYTNYGYTF
. | TRBJ2-1 | . | TRBV20-1 | TGCAGTGCTAGTAATGTCGTCCGGAGCTCCTACAATGAGCAGTTCTTC | CSASNVVRSSYNEQFF
. | TRBJ2-5 | few | TRBV2 | TGTGCCAGCAGTACTGTAGAGACCCAGTACTTC | CASSTVETQYF
TRBD1 | TRBJ2-1 | . | TRBV5-5 | TGTGCCAGCAGCGCGGGTAGACAGGGCGTTGAGCAGTTCTTC | CASSAGRQGVEQFF
. | TRBJ2-2 | . | TRBV18 | TGTGCCAGCTCACCACTACAGGGCGGCACCGGGGAGCTGTTTTTT | CASSPLQGGTGELFF
TRBD1 | TRBJ2-1 | . | TRBV12-3/TRBV12-4 | TGTGCCAGCAGTTTAGGGGAACAGGGGAAGTTCTTC | CASSLGEQGKFF
. | TRBJ2-4 | . | TRBV19 | TGTGCCAGTAGTCCCGACAGGAAATACAAAAACATTCAGTACTTC | CASSPDRKYKNIQYF
TRBD2 | TRBJ2-2 | . | TRBV4-1 | TGCGCCAGCAGCTTGGGTGGGACTACCTACACCGGGGAGCTGTTTTTT | CASSLGGTTYTGELFF
. | TRBJ2-1 | . | TRBV6-5 | TGTGCCAGCAGTTACATGGGGCAATACAATGAGCAGTTCTTC | CASSYMGQYNEQFF
. | TRBJ1-4 | . | TRBV4-3 | TGCGCCAGCAGCCAACGGTGGAATAATGAAAAACTGTTTTTT | CASSQRWNNEKLFF
. | TRBJ2-6 | . | TRBV7-9 | TGTGCCAGCAGCCCGGGCCTATCCTCTGGGGCCAACGTCCTGACTTTC | CASSPGLSSGANVLTF
. | TRBJ2-7 | . | TRBV23-1 | TGCGCCAGCAGTCAATCGGGGCAGGGCGCTGCCCACGGGCAGTACTTC | CASSQSGQGAAHGQYF
. | TRBJ2-1 | . | TRBV7-8 | TGTGCCAGCAGCTCCCGGATCGTAGGGTTACTTAGCTCCTACAATGAGCAGTTCTTC | CASSSRIVGLLSSYNEQFF
. | TRBJ1-6 | . | TRBV5-6 | TGTGCCAGCAGCTTGGAACAGGGAAGTTCACCCCTCCACTTT | CASSLEQGSSPLHF
. | TRBJ1-2 | . | TRBV4-3 | TGCGCCAGCAGCCAAGTCGGGGGACCCGTCTATGGCTACACCTTC | CASSQVGGPVYGYTF
. | TRBJ2-3 | . | TRBV24-1 | TGTGCCACCAGTGACCCTAGCACAGATACGCAGTATTTT | CATSDPSTDTQYF
. | TRBJ1-1 | . | TRBV29-1 | TGCAGCGTTGGGGTGCTTGGGGGGAACACTGAAGCTTTCTTT | CSVGVLGGNTEAFF
TRBD1 | TRBJ2-3 | . | TRBV24-1 | TGTGCCACCAGTGACAAGACAGGGTTTCGAGATACGCAGTATTTT | CATSDKTGFRDTQYF
TRBD2 | TRBJ2-3 | . | TRBV9 | TGTGCCAGCAGCGTCGTTAGCGGGGGCACAGATACGCAGTATTTT | CASSVVSGGTDTQYF
TRBD1 | TRBJ1-1 | . | TRBV6-5 | TGTGCCAGCAGGGGGGGAGGGGGACAGGGGCGAGTAGCTTTCTTT | CASRGGGGQGRVAFF
TRBD1 | TRBJ1-2 | . | TRBV5-4 | TGTGCCAGCAGTGTAGCCGGGACAGGGATAAACTATGGCTACACCTTC | CASSVAGTGINYGYTF
. | TRBJ2-7 | . | TRBV12-3/TRBV12-4 | TGTGCCAGCAGTTCAACTGGGGCCTACGAGCAGTACTTC | CASSSTGAYEQYF
. | TRBJ1-6 | . | TRBV15 | TGTGCCACCAGCAGACCAAATTCACCCCTCCACTTT | CATSRPNSPLHF
. | TRBJ1-1 | . | TRBV19 | TGTGCCAGTACCCTGACAGGGAACACTGAAGCTTTCTTT | CASTLTGNTEAFF
TRBD1 | TRBJ1-6 | few | TRBV3-1/TRBV3-2 | TGTGCCAGCAGCCATGGACAGGAGTCCTATAATTCACCCCTCCACTTT | CASSHGQESYNSPLHF
TRBD1 | TRBJ2-7 | . | TRBV6-5 | TGTGCCAGCACCCGACAGACCACAGGGGGCTACGAGCAGTACTTC | CASTRQTTGGYEQYF
. | TRBJ1-2 | . | TRBV6-2/TRBV6-3 | TGTGCCAGCAGTTACTGGAGGGCCCTCTATGGCTACACCTTC | CASSYWRALYGYTF
. | TRBJ1-2 | . | TRBV5-1 | TGCGCCAGCAGCGAGCAGAACTATGGCTACACCTTC | CASSEQNYGYTF
TRBD1 | TRBJ2-4 | . | TRBV4-2 | TGTGCCAGCAGCCAAGTAAATACAGGGGGTGTCAACATTCAGTACTTC | CASSQVNTGGVNIQYF
. | TRBJ2-1 | . | TRBV7-9 | TGTGCCAGCAGCTCCCCTCCCCACAATGAGCAGTTCTTC | CASSSPPHNEQFF
. | TRBJ2-3 | . | TRBV12-3/TRBV12-4 | TGTGCCAGCGGCGGCTCTACAGATACGCAGTATTTT | CASGGSTDTQYF
. | TRBJ1-5 | . | TRBV12-5 | TGTGCTAGTGGTTGGCTACCTGGGGAGCAGCCCCAGCATTTT | CASGWLPGEQPQHF
. | TRBJ2-7 | . | TRBV5-4 | TGTGCCAGCAGCTTGGCCCATTCCTACGAGCAGTACTTC | CASSLAHSYEQYF
TRBD1 | TRBJ2-7 | . | TRBV5-1 | TGCGCCAGCAGCTTGGCCTATGGGGACAGATACTACGAGCAGTACTTC | CASSLAYGDRYYEQYF
TRBD1 | TRBJ1-2 | . | TRBV19 | TGTGCCAGTCGGGACAGTCTGGCCCCGGTGGTGGGCTACACCTTC | CASRDSLAPVVGYTF
TRBD1 | TRBJ1-6 | once | TRBV12-5 | TGTGCTAGTGGTTGGGGAACAGGGGGAAATTCACCCCTCCACTTT | CASGWGTGGNSPLHF
. | TRBJ2-7 | . | TRBV5-1 | TGCGCCAGCAGCTTGAACAGTTTCGACGAGCAGTACTTC | CASSLNSFDEQYF
. | TRBJ1-2 | . | TRBV3-1/TRBV3-2 | TGTGCCAGCAGCCTCCAGAGGGGGGGCTACACCTTC | CASSLQRGGYTF
. | TRBJ2-1 | . | TRBV7-7 | TGTGCCAGCAGCTTATATATCCGTAGCGAGCAGTTCTTC | CASSLYIRSEQFF
. | TRBJ2-5 | . | TRBV11-2 | TGTGCCAGCAGCTTATCCGCCCCCCGCGAGACCCAGTACTTC | CASSLSAPRETQYF
TRBD1 | TRBJ1-2 | . | TRBV18 | TGTGCCAGCTCACAGCTGACAGGGATCTATGGCTACACCTTC | CASSQLTGIYGYTF
TRBD1 | TRBJ1-2 | once | TRBV7-2 | TGTGCCAGCAGCCCGGACAGGGCTGGCTACACCTTC | CASSPDRAGYTF
TRBD1 | TRBJ1-5 | . | TRBV18 | TGTGCCAGCTCACCCGGGACAGGGAATCAGCCCCAGCATTTT | CASSPGTGNQPQHF
. | TRBJ1-2 | . | TRBV5-1 | TGCGCCAGCAGCTTACGGGGTGACCTCTATGGCTACACCTTC | CASSLRGDLYGYTF
TRBD1 | TRBJ2-5 | . | TRBV30 | TGTGCCTGGAGTCTCCCCGGGACAGGGAGGGAGACCCAGTACTTC | CAWSLPGTGRETQYF
TRBD1 | TRBJ1-2 | . | TRBV12-3/TRBV12-4 | TGTGCCAGCAGTTTGGGACAGGGGGATGGCTACACCTTC | CASSLGQGDGYTF
TRBD1 | TRBJ1-2 | . | TRBV4-1 | TGCGCCAGCAGCCCAACAGGGGGGTCTGGCTACACCTTC | CASSPTGGSGYTF
TRBD1 | TRBJ1-2 | . | TRBV2 | TGTGCCAGCAGTTTACAGGGGTCTGGCTACACCTTC | CASSLQGSGYTF
. | TRBJ2-7 | . | TRBV18 | TGTGCCAGCTCACCGGGTACGGGGAGCTCCTACGAGCAGTACTTC | CASSPGTGSSYEQYF
. | TRBJ1-2 | . | TRBV10-3 | TGTGCCATCAGCACACAGGGAAACTATGGCTACACCTTC | CAISTQGNYGYTF
. | TRBJ1-1 | . | TRBV7-6 | TGTGCCAGCAGCTTCGGGAGGGACCAGGTGGCTTTCTTT | CASSFGRDQVAFF